The sequence of this T cell receptor (beta chain) was determined in a study of beta chain features in type 1 diabetes. As every portion of the isolated RNA was reverse transcribed, the sequencing read expressed TCRB transcripts. Repertoires were generated with immunoSEQ multiplex PCR, while TCRdb's copy carries only in-frame clones and drops some. The repertoire has some 290,000 clones, 13% to 15% of them found once; the top ten carry more than 0.015%. The table lists this clone with a few counts. Its cognate antigen is unknown. Study-wide findings and caveats: Moderate but significant shortening of TCRB CDR3s was recorded in all four CD4+ subsets from Type 1 diabetes patients.

Germline-derived CDR1 and CDR2 are MDHEN and SYDVKM. J was trimmed by 2 bases and V by 6 bases; bases with no gene match: 5. The CDR3 loop spans 14 amino acids. The receptor comes from a man aged 25 to 45 with type 1 diabetes. Material for sequencing was naive CD4+ T cells from blood. The chain carries TRBV28 and TRBJ2-7, with 9 bases that match TRBD1. CDR3 sequence: CASSRQGETYEQYF. CDR3 nucleotide sequence: TGTGCCAGCAGCCGACAGGGGGAAACCTACGAGCAGTACTTC.